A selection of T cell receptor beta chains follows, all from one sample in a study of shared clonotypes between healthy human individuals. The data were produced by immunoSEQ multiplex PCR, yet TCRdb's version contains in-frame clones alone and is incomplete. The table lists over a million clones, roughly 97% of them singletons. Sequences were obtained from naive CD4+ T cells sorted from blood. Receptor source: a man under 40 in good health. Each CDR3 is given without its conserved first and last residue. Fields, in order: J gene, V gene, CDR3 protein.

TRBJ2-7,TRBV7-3,ASSLTAGNYEQY
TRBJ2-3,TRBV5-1,ASSWEGGDTQY
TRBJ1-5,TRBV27,ASSPSNQPQH
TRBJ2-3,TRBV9,ASSYLAGSTDTQY
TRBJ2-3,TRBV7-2,ASSLQSGASDTQY
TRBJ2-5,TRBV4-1,ASSRATAATQY
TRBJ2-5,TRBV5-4,ASSLGLAQETQY
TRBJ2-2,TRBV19,ATSGVSGGTGELF
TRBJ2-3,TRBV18,ASSPLGTSSTDTQY
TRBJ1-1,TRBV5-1,ASRDTVNTEAF
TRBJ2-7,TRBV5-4,ASRWGDYEQY
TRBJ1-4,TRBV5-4,ASSLSALGQINEKLF
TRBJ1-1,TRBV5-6,ASTTRDTEAF
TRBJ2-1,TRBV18,ASSRGRGSYNEQF
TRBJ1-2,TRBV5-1,ASSLNGVGYGYT
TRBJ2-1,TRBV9,ASSQRGYNEQF
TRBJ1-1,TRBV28,ASMVGGRLAEAF
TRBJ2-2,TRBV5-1,ASSLVPGGNTGELF
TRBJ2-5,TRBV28,ASSLLRRETQY
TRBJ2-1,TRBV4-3,ASSQEASGIFNEQF
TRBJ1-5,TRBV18,ASSPSRNQPQH
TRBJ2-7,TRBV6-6,ASRVRDEQY
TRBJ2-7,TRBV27,ASSLGLRREGLKYEQY
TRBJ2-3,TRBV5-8,ASSLSGTDTQY
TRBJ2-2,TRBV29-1,SARDRRNTGELF
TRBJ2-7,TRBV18,ASSPPMPGLVPEQY